The entry below describes one TCR beta chain. As yet, its antigen is unknown. Germline CDR1 reads MDHEN; CDR2 reads SYDVKM. This CDR3 contains 15 residues. V shed 3 bases and J shed 1 base, with 10 bases lying between them. These data come from a study of T cell responses to AZD1222 COVID-19 vaccine. Study overall: Second-dose schedules of about 4 or about 12 weeks were combined. Study-wide results and limits: Compared with day 0, the breadth and depth of the Spike-specific TCR repertoire rose significantly after two doses of AZD1222. The repertoires were collected only after the peak T cell response. White British ancestry dominated among donors, who included more females, and clonal diversity was possibly underestimated.

Method: immunoSEQ multiplex PCR; TCRdb's copy keeps in-frame clones and lacks some. The repertoire holds about 94,000 clones, with around nine tenths as singletons. The sequences come from peripheral blood, collected on day 0 of AZD1222 vaccination. The origin of this receptor is an adult in good health. The J gene is TRBJ2-4, the V gene TRBV28; a weak D match, TRBD1 (6 bases). The CDR3 loop reads CASSFSGVAKNIQYF. CDR3 nucleotides: TGTGCCAGCAGTTTTTCAGGGGTGGCCAAAAACATTCAGTACTTC.